The next 2 T cell receptor beta chains were all read from a single sample in a study of OX40 agonist ivuxolimab in advanced cancers. The receptor library was made with the immunoSEQ multiplex PCR assay. Held by TCRdb, this immuneACCESS table contains in-frame sequences only and omits some clones. Under half of the omission traces to an unresolved V gene where checked; the cause of the rest is unknown. The sample table contains 70,000 or so clones; only one count was recorded for 90% of them. Around 0.5% of the sample lies in the top ten. Sequenced material: CD4+ or CD8+ T cells sorted from blood, taken in a trial of the OX40 agonist ivuxolimab. Receptors were obtained from an adult with an advanced solid tumor such as melanoma, head and neck, liver or kidney cancer.

The chain recombines TRBV30 with TRBJ2-1, with TRBD2 matching 7 bases. There are 16 residues in the CDR3. The V and J ends lost 2 bases and 10 bases, in that order; junction bases with no gene match: 17. Germline V gene lookup returns CDR1 GTSNPN and CDR2 SVGIG (reference sequence). The CDR3 spells CAWSFGFRGGPGEQFF. In nucleotides, the CDR3 is TGTGCCTGGAGTTTTGGGTTTAGGGGAGGGCCTGGGGAGCAGTTCTTC.

The CDR3 bases are TGTGCCAGCAGCTCCGGGTCCCTCTCTGGAAACACCATATATTTT. This translates into CASSSGSLSGNTIYF. The V gene is TRBV5-6, the J gene TRBJ1-3; no reliable D call. CDR3 length equals 15 residues. Germline V gives CDR1 SGHDT, CDR2 YYEEEE. V lost 3 bases and J 0 bases, leaving 10 bases between the germline ends.